This TCR beta chain originates from a study of blood T cell repertoires in COVID-19 (dated by TCRdb to the early 2020s). Regarding the complete study: The collaborator samples originated in the United States, Italy and Spain and spanned the acute and convalescent phases of COVID-19. The material from the prospective study consisted of cDNA or gDNA derived from T cells, B-cell-depleted T cells, or PBMCs. The dataset comprised deeply sampled blood TCRbeta repertoires from subjects exposed to, actively infected with, or recovered from COVID-19. The repertoires were released in a freely available public database meant as a resource for research on the immune response to SARS-CoV-2. The samples were drawn from the first 160 participants of the ongoing ImmuneRACE study and from over a thousand subjects provided by 6 global collaborators. Sample metadata almost always included a de-identified subject ID, COVID-19 status, age in years and sex. HLA class I and class II types, where available, came from metadata supplied by the sample provider rather than from assay-based typing.

TCRbeta CDR3 regions were amplified from genomic DNA using the immunoSEQ Assay, a bias-controlled multiplex PCR. In the paper's pipeline: The number of nucleated cells in each sample was estimated from the amplification of reference gene primers within the assay. To quantify the absolute abundance of each unique TCRbeta CDR3 rearrangement, sequence reads were collapsed and filtered. Productive Simpson clonality was computed per sample as the square root of Simpson's diversity index over productive rearrangements. TCRdb retrieved this table from immuneACCESS and kept in-frame rearrangements only. Not all clones are present; in checked studies, unresolved V genes account for under half, and no reason is known for the remainder. The V and J calls and clone size are taken from that table; D and trimming were inferred from the DNA. This sample gives 200,000 or so clones in total; about 85% of them show up just once. The ten most abundant clones make up about 1.8% of the sample.

Study-level results and caveats: Clinical and demographic metadata were provided uncurated, with the amount varying by source and participant.

The collaborating institutions used their own protocols to collect whole blood in K2EDTA tubes. For TCRbeta analysis, collaborators shipped samples in one of three forms: frozen whole blood, isolated PBMCs, or DNA extracted from either of those sample types. As for this clone: The clone's antigen remains unknown. Per-base qualities were not stored, and no clone one base away is much larger.

Trimming costs V 5 bases and J 6 bases, and their ends lie 8 bases apart. The CDR3 runs 12 residues from the cysteine to the phenylalanine. This entry keeps only the CDR3 DNA: 36 bases, framed from base 1. The germline V gene (reference sequence) supplies CDR1 LNHDA and CDR2 SQIVND. The specimen sequenced was peripheral blood. The TCR originated in an older man with acute or convalescent COVID-19. The chain is made from TRBV19 and TRBJ1-5; the D gene is unclear. At the DNA level, the sequence is TGTGCCAGTAGTGAACGGAGTCAGCCCCAGCATTTT. Translated, this gives CASSERSQPQHF.